The 23 T cell receptor beta chains listed next were all sequenced from one sample in a study of shared T cell receptors in the human thymus. Repertoires were generated with immunoSEQ multiplex PCR, while TCRdb's copy carries only in-frame clones and drops some. This sample has over 650,000 clones, with around 87% found just once. These data also formed part of another study, on human thymus T cells.

Sequences were obtained from thymocytes. These receptors were collected from a boy less than two years old with a congenital heart defect.

This clone has a handful of counts. The V and J genes are TRBV25-1 and TRBJ2-3; 7 positions match TRBD2. The germline V gene encodes CDR1 MGHDK and CDR2 SYGVNS. The junction had 10 bases not matched to a gene; V was cut back by 4 bases and J by 3 bases. The CDR3 spans 16 residues. The CDR3 sequence: CASSAYSREGTDTQYF. Written as DNA, the CDR3 is TGTGCCAGCAGTGCCTACTCCAGGGAGGGGACAGATACGCAGTATTTT.

There are a few counts of this clone. V usage is TRBV28 and J usage is TRBJ2-3; D call uncertain. Germline CDR1 is MDHEN and CDR2 is SYDVKM. Between the trimmed V and J ends, which lost 10 bases and 2 bases, there was a span of 13 bases. The CDR3 runs 13 residues. The CDR3 reads CAIRRSITDTQYF. CDR3 bases: TGTGCCATTCGACGGAGTATCACAGATACGCAGTATTTT.

V usage is TRBV20-1 and J usage is TRBJ1-5; 7 positions agree with TRBD1. CDR3 size: 11 residues. With 6 bases clipped from V and 4 bases from J, the junction kept 0 bases outside the gene matches. CDR1 and CDR2 from the germline V gene are DFQATT and SNEGSKA (reference sequence). The CDR3 DNA reads TGCAGTGCGGACAGGAATCAGCCCCAGCATTTT. Its translation is CSADRNQPQHF.

The gene calls are TRBV12-5 and TRBJ1-2; TRBD1 aligns across 10 bases. Germline CDR1 LGHNT, CDR2 FRNRAP. The CDR3 is 16 amino acids. V lost 1 base and J lost 4; bases outside the gene matches: 6. The CDR3 nucleotides are TGTGCTAGTGGTTTGGCCCGGACAGGGGGGGTCTATGGCTACACCTTC. This codes for CASGLARTGGVYGYTF.

The rearrangement joins TRBV10-1 to TRBJ2-1, with TRBD2 as a possible D gene (5 bases). V was cut by 4 bases and J by 0 bases, with 13 bases left in between. The CDR3 is 16 amino acids. Germline CDR1 WNHNN, CDR2 SYGVQD (reference sequence). CDR3 nucleotide sequence: TGCGCCAGCAGTGCTTTAGCGATTAGCTCCTACAATGAGCAGTTCTTC. Translation: CASSALAISSYNEQFF.

This clone was seen only a few times. V usage is TRBV19 and J usage is TRBJ1-3; 8 nucleotides agree with TRBD1. CDR1 LNHDA and CDR2 SQIVND come from the germline V gene (reference sequence). V lost 6 bases and J lost 2; bases outside the gene matches: 6. The CDR3 covers 15 residues. The chain's CDR3 is CASSSDRDPGNTIYF. The CDR3 nucleotides are TGTGCCAGTAGCTCGGACAGGGACCCTGGAAACACCATATATTTT.

This chain connects TRBV19 to TRBJ2-4; tentative D call: TRBD2 (5 bases). V shed 6 bases and J shed 8 bases, with 11 bases lying between them. The CDR3 extends over 12 amino acids. The germline V gene encodes CDR1 LNHDA and CDR2 SQIVND (reference sequence). In DNA, the CDR3 is TGTGCCAGTAGGAGGGTGGTGGACATTCAGTACTTC. It codes for CASRRVVDIQYF.

The genes are TRBV28 and TRBJ2-7; 8 bases agree with TRBD2. The CDR3 consists of 15 residues. CDR1 and CDR2 from the germline V gene are MDHEN and SYDVKM. The J segment lost 4 bases and the V segment lost 5 bases, leaving 10 bases of the junction unmatched. DNA for the CDR3: TGTGCCAGCAGTAGGGGCTCGGGACTAGATTACGAGCAGTACTTC. This gives the protein CASSRGSGLDYEQYF.

This chain joins TRBV10-3 and TRBJ2-3, with 10 bases matching TRBD2. This CDR3 contains 15 residues. V trimming: 6 bases; J trimming: 0 bases; junction bases outside the gene matches: 3. Germline CDR1 and CDR2: ENHRY and SYGVKD. CDR3 in DNA: TGTGCCATCAGCCGGACTAGCGGAAGCACAGATACGCAGTATTTT. Its protein product is CAISRTSGSTDTQYF.

The chain joins TRBV15 to TRBJ2-5, with D possibly TRBD2 on 6 matching bases. CDR1 and CDR2 (germline): LNHNV, YYDKDF (reference sequence). The CDR3 spans 15 residues. With 1 base removed from V and 5 bases from J, the gap between germline ends came to 14 bases. CDR3 nucleotide sequence: TGTGCCACCAGCAGAGTATCAGCGGGTGGTGAGACCCAGTACTTC. This sequence encodes CATSRVSAGGETQYF.

The J gene is TRBJ1-3, the V gene TRBV27; 9 nucleotides align to TRBD1. Trimming took 5 bases from V and 0 from J; bases not matched to a gene: 8. The germline V gene has CDR1 MNHEY and CDR2 SMNVEV (reference sequence). This CDR3 is 17 amino acids long. The CDR3 DNA is TGTGCCAGCAGTCCGGACGGACAGGGGCACTCTGGAAACACCATATATTTT. This gives the protein CASSPDGQGHSGNTIYF.

The V and J genes are TRBV30 and TRBJ2-1; the match to TRBD2 covers 8 bases. The trim removed 8 bases at V and 2 bases at J, leaving 14 bases unmatched. Germline CDR1 GTSNPN, CDR2 SVGIG (reference sequence). The CDR3 is 16 amino acids. CDR3: CANMRKAGVPYNEQFF. The CDR3 DNA follows: TGTGCCAACATGCGAAAAGCGGGAGTCCCCTACAATGAGCAGTTCTTC.

This clone was counted a single time. The chain has TRBV4-1 and TRBJ2-1; 14 positions agree with TRBD2. This CDR3 is built from 22 residues. Looked up from germline, CDR1 is MGHRA and CDR2 is YSYEKL. Trimming at V came to 3 bases and at J to 2 bases, leaving 18 bases not matched to a gene. Here the CDR3 reads CASSQDPTSTSGRDFAYNEQFF. The CDR3 DNA reads as TGCGCCAGCAGCCAGGATCCAACATCGACTAGCGGGAGGGACTTCGCCTACAATGAGCAGTTCTTC.

The chain employs TRBV6-5 and TRBJ2-4, with TRBD1 as a possible D gene (6 bases). This CDR3 contains 14 residues. Per the germline V gene, CDR1 is MNHEY and CDR2 is SVGAGI. The V end was cut by 6 bases, the J end by 5 bases, with 14 bases between. The CDR3 DNA reads TGTGCCAGCAGCAACAGGGATCGGCAAAACATTCAGTACTTC. Translation gives CASSNRDRQNIQYF.

This chain joins TRBV19 and TRBJ1-2, with no clear D. The germline gives CDR1 LNHDA, CDR2 SQIVND (reference sequence). V lost 6 bases and J 2 bases, leaving 22 bases between the germline ends. This CDR3 spans 17 amino acids. CDR3 protein: CASSGPQTKVRNYGYTF. DNA of the CDR3: TGTGCCAGTAGCGGTCCGCAAACAAAGGTGAGGAACTATGGCTACACCTTC.

The chain employs TRBV4-3 and TRBJ1-2, with 9 bases lining up with TRBD1. The CDR3 is 15 amino acids. With 3 bases clipped from V and 4 bases from J, the junction kept 6 bases outside the gene matches. The germline gives CDR1 LGHNA, CDR2 YSLEER. DNA of the CDR3: TGCGCCAGCAGCCAGTGGACAGGGGCCTCCTATGGCTACACCTTC. It is translated as CASSQWTGASYGYTF.

The chain is built from TRBV7-3 and TRBJ2-5, with D tentatively TRBD1 (6 bases). Deletions cut 6 bases from V and 1 base from J, with 33 bases between. Germline CDR1 SGHTA, CDR2 FQGTGA. The CDR3 is 21 amino acids. CDR3 amino acids: CASRQNAGTPRVYDPQETQYF. The CDR3 DNA is TGTGCCAGCAGGCAGAATGCCGGGACACCCCGTGTGTATGACCCCCAAGAGACCCAGTACTTC.

This clone was detected only once. The J gene is TRBJ1-2, the V gene TRBV9; a possible D gene is TRBD1 (6 bases). The ends were cut back, 4 bases at V and 6 bases at J, with 25 bases in the middle. Germline V gene lookup returns CDR1 SGDLS and CDR2 YYNGEE. The CDR3 consists of 17 residues. CDR3 in amino acids: CASSPPSTGRLYHGYTF. The DNA of the CDR3 is TGTGCCAGCAGCCCCCCGAGCACAGGGCGACTGTACCATGGCTACACCTTC.

The J gene is TRBJ2-5, the V gene TRBV7-2; weak D call: TRBD1 (6 bases). In germline, CDR1 is SGHTA, CDR2 FQGNSA. CDR3 length: 17 amino acids. V lost 5 bases, J lost 0 bases, and 19 bases lay in between. CDR3 in DNA: TGTGCCAGCAGCCGAAATCTCCGGGACAAATACCAAGAGACCCAGTACTTC. Translating it yields CASSRNLRDKYQETQYF.

The V call is TRBV7-2, the J call TRBJ2-1; D may be TRBD1 (6 bases). The CDR3 contains 18 residues. Germline CDR1 SGHTA, CDR2 FQGNSA. With 0 bases removed from V and 5 bases from J, the gap between germline ends came to 20 bases. CDR3 amino acids: CASSLAPREGRGNNEQFF. DNA of the CDR3: TGTGCCAGCAGCTTAGCTCCTCGTGAGGGCAGGGGTAACAATGAGCAGTTCTTC.

CDR3 protein: CASSMGGGTRVPNEQFF. DNA of the CDR3: TGTGCCAGTAGTATGGGGGGCGGGACTAGGGTACCCAATGAGCAGTTCTTC. This chain connects TRBV19 to TRBJ2-1, with TRBD2 identical over 8 bases. Germline-derived CDR1 and CDR2 are LNHDA and SQIVND (reference sequence). This CDR3 has 17 residues. J was trimmed by 6 bases and V by 3 bases; bases with no gene match: 13.

V usage is TRBV9 and J usage is TRBJ2-1; the match to TRBD2 covers 9 bases. The germline gives CDR1 SGDLS, CDR2 YYNGEE. The CDR3 is 15 amino acids. V lost 0 bases and J lost 8; bases outside the gene matches: 6. CDR3 sequence reads: CASSVEGSGSDEQFF. The CDR3 DNA is TGTGCCAGCAGCGTAGAAGGTAGCGGGAGTGATGAGCAGTTCTTC.

The chain links TRBV5-8 to TRBJ2-7; TRBD2 matches at 9 bases. Trimming removed 10 bases from V and 7 bases from J; junction bases left unmatched: 6. This CDR3 has 11 amino acids. Germline V gives CDR1 SGHTS, CDR2 YDEGEE. The CDR3 DNA reads as TGTGCCGTCGGGACTAGCTGGGAGCAGTACTTC. Translation gives CAVGTSWEQYF.